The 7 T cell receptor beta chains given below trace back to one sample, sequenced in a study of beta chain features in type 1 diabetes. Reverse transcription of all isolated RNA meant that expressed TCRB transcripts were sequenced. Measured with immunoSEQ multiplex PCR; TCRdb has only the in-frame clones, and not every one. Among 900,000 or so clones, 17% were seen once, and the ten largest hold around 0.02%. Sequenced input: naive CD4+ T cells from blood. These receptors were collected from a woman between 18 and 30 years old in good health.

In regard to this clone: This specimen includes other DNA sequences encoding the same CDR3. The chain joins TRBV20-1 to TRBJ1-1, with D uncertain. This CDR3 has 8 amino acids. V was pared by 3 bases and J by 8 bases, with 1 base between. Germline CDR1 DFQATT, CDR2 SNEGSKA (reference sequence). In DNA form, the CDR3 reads TGCAGTGCTAGGGAAGCTTTCTTT. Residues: CSAREAFF.

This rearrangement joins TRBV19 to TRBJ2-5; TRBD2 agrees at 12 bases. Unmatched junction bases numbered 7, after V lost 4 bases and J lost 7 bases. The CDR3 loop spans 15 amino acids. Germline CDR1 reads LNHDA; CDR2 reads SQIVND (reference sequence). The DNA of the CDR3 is TGTGCCAGTAGTACAGGACTAGCGGGGTTGGGGACCCAGTACTTC. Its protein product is CASSTGLAGLGTQYF.

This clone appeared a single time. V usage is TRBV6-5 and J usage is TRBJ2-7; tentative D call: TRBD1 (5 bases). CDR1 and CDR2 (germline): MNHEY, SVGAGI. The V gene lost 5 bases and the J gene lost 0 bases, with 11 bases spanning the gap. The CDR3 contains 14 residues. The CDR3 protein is CASSDSRISYEQYF. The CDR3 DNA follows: TGTGCCAGCAGTGACAGCAGGATCTCCTACGAGCAGTACTTC.

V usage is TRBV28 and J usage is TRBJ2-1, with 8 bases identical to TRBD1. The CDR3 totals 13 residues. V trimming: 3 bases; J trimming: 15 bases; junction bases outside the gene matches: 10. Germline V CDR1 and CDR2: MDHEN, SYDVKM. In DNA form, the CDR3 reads TGTGCCAGCAGTTTGCCAGGGGGCGGTCATCCGTTCTTC. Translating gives CASSLPGGGHPFF. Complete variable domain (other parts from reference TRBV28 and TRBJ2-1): DVKVTQSSRYLVKRTGEKVFLECVQDMDHENMFWYRQDPGLGLRLIYFSYDVKMKEKGDIPEGYSVSREKKERFSLILESASTNQTSMYLCASSLPGGGHPFFGPGTRLTVL.

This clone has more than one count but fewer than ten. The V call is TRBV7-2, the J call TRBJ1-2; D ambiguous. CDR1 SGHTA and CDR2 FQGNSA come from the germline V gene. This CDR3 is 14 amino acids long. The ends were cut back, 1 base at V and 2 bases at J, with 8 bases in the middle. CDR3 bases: TGTGCCAGCAGCTTAGACCCACAGAACTATGGCTACACCTTC. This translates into CASSLDPQNYGYTF.

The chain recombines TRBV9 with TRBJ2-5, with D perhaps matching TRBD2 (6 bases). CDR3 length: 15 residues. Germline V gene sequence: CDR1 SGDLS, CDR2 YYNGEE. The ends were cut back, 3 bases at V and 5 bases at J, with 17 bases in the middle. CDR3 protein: CASSARVTEGETQYF. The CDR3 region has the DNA TGTGCCAGCAGCGCGCGGGTAACGGAGGGGGAGACCCAGTACTTC.

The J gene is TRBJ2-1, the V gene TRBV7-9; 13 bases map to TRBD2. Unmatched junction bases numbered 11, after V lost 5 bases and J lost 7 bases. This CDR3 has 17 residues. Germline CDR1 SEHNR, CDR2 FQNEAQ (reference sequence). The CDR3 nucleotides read TGTGCCAGCAGCCCCCCTACCGGACTAGCGGGAGCGAATGAGCAGTTCTTC. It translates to CASSPPTGLAGANEQFF.